This T cell receptor (beta chain) comes out of a study of T cells in localized non-small cell lung cancer. Study-wide findings and caveats: Within adjacent lung there appeared a median approximately 62 of the top 100 tumor clones. Sequencing was limited to one tumor region, leaving the possibility of heterogeneity open. Uninvolved neighboring lung showed the greatest T cell clonality, exceeding tumor. An association was observed between higher blood T cell density and longer overall survival.

The V end lost 0 bases, the J end lost 6 bases, and 13 bases lay between the germline ends. Germline V gives CDR1 SGDLS, CDR2 YYNGEE. The CDR3 extends over 15 amino acids. This clone rates as medium-sized. Its antigen is still unknown. The data were produced by immunoSEQ multiplex PCR, yet TCRdb's version contains in-frame clones alone and is incomplete. Among about 3,500 clones listed, around 25% were seen once. The clonotype comes from a woman aged 35-75 years with stage I lung adenocarcinoma. This rearrangement joins TRBV9 to TRBJ2-1, with D possibly TRBD1 on 5 matching bases. The sample here was lung tumor tissue, taken before any cancer treatment. CDR3 coding DNA: TGTGCCAGCAGCGTAGGAGGCAGCAGGGCCAATGAGCAGTTCTTC. This translates into CASSVGGSRANEQFF.